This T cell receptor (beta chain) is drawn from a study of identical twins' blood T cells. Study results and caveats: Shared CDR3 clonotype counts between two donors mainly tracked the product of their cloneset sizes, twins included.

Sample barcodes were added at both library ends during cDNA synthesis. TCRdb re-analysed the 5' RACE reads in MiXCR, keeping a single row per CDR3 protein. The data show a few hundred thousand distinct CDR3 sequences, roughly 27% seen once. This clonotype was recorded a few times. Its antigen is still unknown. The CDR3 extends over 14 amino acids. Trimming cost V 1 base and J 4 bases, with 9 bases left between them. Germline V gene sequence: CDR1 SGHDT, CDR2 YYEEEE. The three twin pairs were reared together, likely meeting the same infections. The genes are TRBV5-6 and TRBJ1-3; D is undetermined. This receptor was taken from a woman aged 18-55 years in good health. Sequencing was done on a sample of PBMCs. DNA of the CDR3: TGTGCCAGCAGCTTGATAAGTACAGGAAACACCATATATTTT. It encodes CASSLISTGNTIYF. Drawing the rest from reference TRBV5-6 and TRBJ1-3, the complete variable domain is DAGVTQSPTHLIKTRGQQVTLRCSPKSGHDTVSWYQQALGQGPQFIFQYYEEEERQRGNFPDRFSGHQFPNYSSELNVNALLLGDSALYLCASSLISTGNTIYFGEGSWLTVV.